A selection of T cell receptor beta chains follows, all from one sample in a study of OX40 agonist ivuxolimab in advanced cancers. Produced via immunoSEQ multiplex PCR; TCRdb's table is partial and in-frame only. The repertoire holds around 70,000 clones, with approximately 84% as singletons. Sequenced material: CD4+ or CD8+ T cells sorted from blood, taken in a trial of the OX40 agonist ivuxolimab. The receptors come from an adult with an advanced solid tumor such as melanoma, head and neck, liver or kidney cancer. The CDR3 runs from the conserved cysteine through the conserved F or W. The order of the fields is J gene, D gene, V gene, CDR3 protein. The D gene is left open where the match is weak.

TRBJ2-5	NA	TRBV21-1	CQGYQETQYF
TRBJ1-5	TRBD1	TRBV6-5	CASSYDREQPQHF
TRBJ1-2	TRBD1	TRBV19	CASSTRDSLYGYTF
TRBJ2-7	NA	TRBV5-1	CASSPPTYEQYF
TRBJ2-1	NA	TRBV29-1	CSVRRGGGNEQFF
TRBJ1-2	TRBD1	TRBV6-6	CASSYEQGGLYGYTF
TRBJ1-1	TRBD1	TRBV27	CASSLGTGGMNTEAFF
TRBJ1-2	TRBD1	TRBV15	CATSRGQGGARYGYTF
TRBJ2-7	NA	TRBV6-5	CASSPPAGAGHEQYF
TRBJ1-1	NA	TRBV6-5	CASSRQENTEAFF
TRBJ2-5	TRBD2	TRBV11-1	CASSFGTSGGIQETQYF
TRBJ1-1	NA	TRBV7-8	CASSLIANTEAFF
TRBJ2-7	TRBD1	TRBV29-1	CSVVAGQGAYEQYF
TRBJ1-1	TRBD1	TRBV7-9	CASRPKDRVGTEAFF
TRBJ1-2	NA	TRBV19	CASSSAIRAYYGYTF
TRBJ1-5	TRBD1	TRBV18	CASSMGQGNQPQHF
TRBJ2-3	NA	TRBV7-3	CASAQSQLHTQYF
TRBJ2-5	TRBD2	TRBV9	CASSPTGLAVQETQYF
TRBJ1-2	TRBD1	TRBV30	CASAGDRDYGYTF
TRBJ2-1	TRBD2	TRBV9	CASSVSSGRYNEQFF
TRBJ2-5	NA	TRBV11-1	CASSLQYLAETQYF
TRBJ1-1	NA	TRBV11-3	CASSLDMNTEAFF
TRBJ2-7	TRBD2	TRBV7-9	CASSPGGPYEQYF
TRBJ2-3	NA	TRBV5-1	CASSFSARSTDTQYF
TRBJ1-2	NA	TRBV6-5	CASSYIAAGGAYGYTF
TRBJ1-2	NA	TRBV7-4	CASSLRSNYGYTF
TRBJ2-3	NA	TRBV7-2	CASSLGVGLGTDTQYF
TRBJ2-5	TRBD2	TRBV7-2	CASSLVATSGGGTTQYF